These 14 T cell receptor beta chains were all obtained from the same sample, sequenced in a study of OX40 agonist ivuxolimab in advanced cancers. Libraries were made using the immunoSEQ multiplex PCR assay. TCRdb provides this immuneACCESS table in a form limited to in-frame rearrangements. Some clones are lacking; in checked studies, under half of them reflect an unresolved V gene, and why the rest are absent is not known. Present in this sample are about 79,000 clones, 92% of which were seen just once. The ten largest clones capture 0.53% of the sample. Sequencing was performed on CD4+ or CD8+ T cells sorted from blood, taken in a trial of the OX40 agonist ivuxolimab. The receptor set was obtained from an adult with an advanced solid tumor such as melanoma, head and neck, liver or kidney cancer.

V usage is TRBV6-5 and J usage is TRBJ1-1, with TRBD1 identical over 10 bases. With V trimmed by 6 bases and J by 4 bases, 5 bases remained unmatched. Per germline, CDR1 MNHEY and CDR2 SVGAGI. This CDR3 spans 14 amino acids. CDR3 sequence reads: CASSRGTGVTEAFF. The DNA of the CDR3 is TGTGCCAGCAGCCGAGGGACAGGGGTCACTGAAGCTTTCTTT.

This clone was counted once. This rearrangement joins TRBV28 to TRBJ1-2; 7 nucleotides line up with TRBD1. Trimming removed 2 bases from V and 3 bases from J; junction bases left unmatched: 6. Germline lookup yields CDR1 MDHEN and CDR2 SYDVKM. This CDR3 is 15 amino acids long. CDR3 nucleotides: TGTGCCAGCAGTTTAACTGAGGGGGCGGACTATGGCTACACCTTC. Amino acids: CASSLTEGADYGYTF.

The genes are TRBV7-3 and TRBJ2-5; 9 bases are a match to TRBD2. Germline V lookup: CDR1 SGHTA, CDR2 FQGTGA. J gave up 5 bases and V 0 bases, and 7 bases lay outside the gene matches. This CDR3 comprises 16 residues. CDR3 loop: CASSLTGAGGGETQYF. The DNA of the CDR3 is TGTGCCAGCAGCTTAACAGGAGCGGGAGGCGGCGAGACCCAGTACTTC.

The CDR3 here is CASSLGPNGETQYF. Here the CDR3 DNA reads TGTGCCAGCAGCTTAGGACCAAATGGGGAGACCCAGTACTTC. The chain links TRBV5-4 to TRBJ2-5; D is unclear. The germline V and J ends were trimmed by 2 bases and 5 bases, with 13 bases remaining between them. Per germline, CDR1 SGHNT and CDR2 YYREEE (reference sequence). This CDR3 has 14 residues.

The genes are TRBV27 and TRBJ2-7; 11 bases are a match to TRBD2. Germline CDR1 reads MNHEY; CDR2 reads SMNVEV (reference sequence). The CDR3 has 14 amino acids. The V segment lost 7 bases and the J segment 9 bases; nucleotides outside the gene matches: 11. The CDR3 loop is CASTVSGRGGTQYF. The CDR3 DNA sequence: TGTGCCAGCACTGTTAGCGGGAGGGGGGGAACGCAGTACTTC.

CDR3 sequence (DNA): TGTGCCAGCAGCTTGGGGGGATACGAGACCCAGTACTTC. Its translation: CASSLGGYETQYF. The chain couples TRBV5-6 to TRBJ2-5; D is unclear. CDR1 is SGHDT, CDR2 YYEEEE, per germline. This CDR3 region has 13 residues. V was pared by 0 bases and J by 5 bases, with 8 bases between.

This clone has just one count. The CDR3 DNA is TGCAGCGTTATCTCCCGACAGGCAAGGGGGAGCTCCTACGAGCAGTACTTC. This codes for CSVISRQARGSSYEQYF. V gene TRBV29-1 combines with J gene TRBJ2-7; D possibly corresponds to TRBD1 (6 bases). Germline CDR1 is SQVTM and CDR2 is ANQGSEA. The CDR3 length is 17 residues. V was shortened by 5 bases and J by 0 bases, with 23 bases between the two germline ends.

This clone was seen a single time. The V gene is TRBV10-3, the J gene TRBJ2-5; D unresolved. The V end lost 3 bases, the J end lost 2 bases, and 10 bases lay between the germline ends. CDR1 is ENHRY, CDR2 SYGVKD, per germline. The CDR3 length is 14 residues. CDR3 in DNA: TGTGCCATCAGTGACTTAAAGGGACAAGAGACCCAGTACTTC. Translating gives CAISDLKGQETQYF.

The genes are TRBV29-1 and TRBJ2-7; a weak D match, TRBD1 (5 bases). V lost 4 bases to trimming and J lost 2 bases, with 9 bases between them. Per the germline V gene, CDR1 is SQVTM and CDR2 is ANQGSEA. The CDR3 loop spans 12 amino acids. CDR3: CSVGRTPYEQYF. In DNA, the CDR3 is TGCAGCGTTGGCAGGACACCCTACGAGCAGTACTTC.

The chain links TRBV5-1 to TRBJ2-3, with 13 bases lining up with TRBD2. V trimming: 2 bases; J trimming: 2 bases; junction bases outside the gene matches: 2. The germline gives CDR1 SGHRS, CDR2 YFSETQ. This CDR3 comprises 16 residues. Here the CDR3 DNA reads TGCGCCAGCAGCTTCGGGACTAGCGGGGTCACAGATACGCAGTATTTT. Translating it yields CASSFGTSGVTDTQYF.

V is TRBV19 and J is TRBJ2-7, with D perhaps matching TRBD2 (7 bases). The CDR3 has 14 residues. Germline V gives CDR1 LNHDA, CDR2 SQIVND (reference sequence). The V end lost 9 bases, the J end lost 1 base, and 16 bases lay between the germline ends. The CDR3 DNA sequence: TGTGCCAGCAAAGGGGGGGAGGCATCCTACGAGCAGTACTTC. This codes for CASKGGEASYEQYF.

The CDR3 is CASSIPGQGFAGELFF. The CDR3 DNA is TGTGCCAGCAGCATCCCGGGACAGGGTTTCGCCGGGGAGCTGTTTTTT. This sequence joins TRBV28 and TRBJ2-2; 9 nucleotides line up with TRBD1. This CDR3 is 16 amino acids long. With 6 bases clipped from V and 6 bases from J, the junction kept 11 bases outside the gene matches. The germline V gene has CDR1 MDHEN and CDR2 SYDVKM.

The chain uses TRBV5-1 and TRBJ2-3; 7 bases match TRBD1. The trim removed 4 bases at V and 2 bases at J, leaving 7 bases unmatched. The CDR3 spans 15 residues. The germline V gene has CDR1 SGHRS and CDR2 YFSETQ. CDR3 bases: TGCGCCAGCAGCACTGGACAGGCCGACACAGATACGCAGTATTTT. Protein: CASSTGQADTDTQYF.

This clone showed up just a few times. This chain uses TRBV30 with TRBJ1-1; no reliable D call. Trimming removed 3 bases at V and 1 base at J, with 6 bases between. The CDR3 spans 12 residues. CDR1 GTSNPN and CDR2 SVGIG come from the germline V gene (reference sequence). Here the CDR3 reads CAWRGENTEAFF. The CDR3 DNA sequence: TGTGCCTGGAGGGGTGAGAACACTGAAGCTTTCTTT.